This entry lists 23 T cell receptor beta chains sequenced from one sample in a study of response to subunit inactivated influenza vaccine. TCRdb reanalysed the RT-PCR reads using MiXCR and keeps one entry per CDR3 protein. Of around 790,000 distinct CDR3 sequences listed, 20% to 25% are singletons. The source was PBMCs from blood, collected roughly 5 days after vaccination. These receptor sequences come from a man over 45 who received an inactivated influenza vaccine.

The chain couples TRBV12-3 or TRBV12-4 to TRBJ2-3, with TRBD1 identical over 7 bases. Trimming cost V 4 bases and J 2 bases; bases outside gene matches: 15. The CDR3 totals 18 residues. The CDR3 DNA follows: TGTGCCAGCAGTTCACCTTGGAAGGACAGGTTCTACACAGATACGCAGTATTTT. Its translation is CASSSPWKDRFYTDTQYF.

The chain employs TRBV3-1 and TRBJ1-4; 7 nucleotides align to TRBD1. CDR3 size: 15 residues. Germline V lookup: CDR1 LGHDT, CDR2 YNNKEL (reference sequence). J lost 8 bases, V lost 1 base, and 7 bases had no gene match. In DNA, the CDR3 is TGTGCCAGCAGCCAAGTTTCAATACAGGGGGAAAAACTGTTTTTT. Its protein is CASSQVSIQGEKLFF. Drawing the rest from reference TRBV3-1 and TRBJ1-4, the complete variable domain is DTAVSQTPKYLVTQMGNDKSIKCEQNLGHDTMYWYKQDSKKFLKIMFSYNNKELIINETVPNRFSPKSPDKAHLNLHINSLELGDSAVYFCASSQVSIQGEKLFFGSGTQLSVL.

The CDR3 here is CAISSGLAPYNEQFF. Written as DNA, the CDR3 is TGTGCCATCAGCTCGGGACTAGCCCCCTACAATGAGCAGTTCTTC. This chain joins TRBV10-3 and TRBJ2-1; TRBD2 agrees at 9 bases. V lost 6 bases to trimming and J lost 2 bases; unmatched junction nucleotides: 5. The CDR3 runs 15 residues. Per germline, CDR1 ENHRY and CDR2 SYGVKD.

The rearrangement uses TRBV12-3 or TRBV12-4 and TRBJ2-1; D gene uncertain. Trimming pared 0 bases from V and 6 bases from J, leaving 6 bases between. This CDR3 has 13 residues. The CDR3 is CASSLALSNEQFF. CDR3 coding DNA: TGTGCCAGCAGTTTAGCCCTCTCCAATGAGCAGTTCTTC.

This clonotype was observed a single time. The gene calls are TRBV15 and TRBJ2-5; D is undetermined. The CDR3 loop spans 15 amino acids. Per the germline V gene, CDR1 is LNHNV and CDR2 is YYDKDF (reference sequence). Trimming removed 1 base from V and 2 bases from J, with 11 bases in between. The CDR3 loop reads CATSRALAVQETQYF. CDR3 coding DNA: TGTGCCACCAGCAGAGCTCTGGCGGTTCAAGAGACCCAGTACTTC.

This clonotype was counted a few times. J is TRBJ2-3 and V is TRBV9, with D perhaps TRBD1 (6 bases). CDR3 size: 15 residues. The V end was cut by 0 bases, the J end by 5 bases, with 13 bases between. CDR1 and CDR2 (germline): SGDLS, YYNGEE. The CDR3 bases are TGTGCCAGCAGCGTAGATCCCCAGGGGAAAGATACGCAGTATTTT. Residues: CASSVDPQGKDTQYF. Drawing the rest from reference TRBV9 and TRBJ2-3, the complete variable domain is DSGVTQTPKHLITATGQRVTLRCSPRSGDLSVYWYQQSLDQGLQFLIQYYNGEERAKGNILERFSAQQFPDLHSELNLSSLELGDSALYFCASSVDPQGKDTQYFGPGTRLTVL.

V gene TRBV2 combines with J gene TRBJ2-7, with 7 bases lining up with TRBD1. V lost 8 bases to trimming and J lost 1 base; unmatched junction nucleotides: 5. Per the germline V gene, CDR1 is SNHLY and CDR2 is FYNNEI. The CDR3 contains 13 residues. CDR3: CASAGTESYEQYF. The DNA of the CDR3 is TGTGCCAGCGCAGGGACAGAGTCCTACGAGCAGTACTTC.

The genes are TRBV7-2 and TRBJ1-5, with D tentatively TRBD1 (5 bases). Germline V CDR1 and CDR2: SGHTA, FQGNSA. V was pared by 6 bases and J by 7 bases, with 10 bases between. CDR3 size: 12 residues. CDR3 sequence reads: CASSSRQQPQHF. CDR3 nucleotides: TGTGCCAGCAGTAGTAGACAGCAGCCCCAGCATTTT.

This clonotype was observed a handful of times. The CDR3 DNA follows: TGTGCCATCAGTGAGGGCAGCTCCATAGCCAAAAACATTCAGTACTTC. Translated, it gives CAISEGSSIAKNIQYF. The V call is TRBV10-3, the J call TRBJ2-4; D gene unclear. The CDR3 is 16 amino acids. Germline V gene data show CDR1 as ENHRY and CDR2 as SYGVKD. The ends were cut back, 2 bases at V and 0 bases at J, with 11 bases in the middle.

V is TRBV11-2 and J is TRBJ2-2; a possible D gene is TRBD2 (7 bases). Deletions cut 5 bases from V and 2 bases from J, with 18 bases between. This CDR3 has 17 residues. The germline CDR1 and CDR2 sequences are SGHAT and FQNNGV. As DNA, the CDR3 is TGTGCCAGCAGCGCAGCGGGGACAAACGAAAACACCGGGGAGCTGTTTTTT. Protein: CASSAAGTNENTGELFF.

The CDR3: CAISELAAEANYGYTF. The CDR3 bases are TGTGCCATCAGTGAATTAGCAGCGGAAGCTAACTATGGCTACACCTTC. The chain couples TRBV10-3 to TRBJ1-2; no definite D call. The germline CDR1 and CDR2 sequences are ENHRY and SYGVKD. V was pared by 3 bases and J by 0 bases, with 14 bases between. This CDR3 has 16 amino acids.

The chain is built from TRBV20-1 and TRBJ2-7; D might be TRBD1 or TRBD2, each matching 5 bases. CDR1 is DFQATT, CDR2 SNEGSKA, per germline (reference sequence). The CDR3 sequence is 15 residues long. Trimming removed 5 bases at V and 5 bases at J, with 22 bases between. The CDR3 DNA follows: TGCAGTGCTGTTCCGGGACCGCGGTTTTGGCACGAGCAGTACTTC. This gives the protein CSAVPGPRFWHEQYF.

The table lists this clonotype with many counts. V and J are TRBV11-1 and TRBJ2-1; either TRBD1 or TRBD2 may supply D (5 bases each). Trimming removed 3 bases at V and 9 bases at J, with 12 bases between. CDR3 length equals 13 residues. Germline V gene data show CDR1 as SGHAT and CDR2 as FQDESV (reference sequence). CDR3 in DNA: TGTGCCAGCAGCTTGAGAGTTGGGGGTGAGCAGTTCTTC. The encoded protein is CASSLRVGGEQFF.

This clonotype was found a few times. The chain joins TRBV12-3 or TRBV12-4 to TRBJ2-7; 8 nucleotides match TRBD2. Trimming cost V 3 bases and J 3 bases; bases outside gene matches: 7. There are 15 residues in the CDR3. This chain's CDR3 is CASSLMSGGLYEQYF. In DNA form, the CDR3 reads TGTGCCAGCAGTTTGATGAGCGGGGGACTCTACGAGCAGTACTTC.

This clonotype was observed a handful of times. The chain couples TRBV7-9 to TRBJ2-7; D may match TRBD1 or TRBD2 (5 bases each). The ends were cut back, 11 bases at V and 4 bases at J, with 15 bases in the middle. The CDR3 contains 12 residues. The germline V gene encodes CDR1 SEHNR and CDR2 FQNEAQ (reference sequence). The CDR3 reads CAGGRGAYEQYF. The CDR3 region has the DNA TGTGCCGGAGGAAGGGGCGCGTACGAGCAGTACTTC.

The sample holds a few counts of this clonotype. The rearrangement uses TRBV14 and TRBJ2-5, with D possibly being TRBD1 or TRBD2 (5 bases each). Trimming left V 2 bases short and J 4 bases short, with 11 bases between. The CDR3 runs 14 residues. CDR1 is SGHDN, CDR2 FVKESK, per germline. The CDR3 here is CASSQRPGTETQYF. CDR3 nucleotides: TGTGCCAGCAGCCAACGTCCGGGGACAGAGACCCAGTACTTC.

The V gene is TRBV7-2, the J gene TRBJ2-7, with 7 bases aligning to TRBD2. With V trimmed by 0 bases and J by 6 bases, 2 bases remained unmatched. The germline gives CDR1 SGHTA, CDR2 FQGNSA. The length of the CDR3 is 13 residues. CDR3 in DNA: TGTGCCAGCAGCTTAGCGCGGGAGTTCGAGCAGTACTTC. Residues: CASSLAREFEQYF.

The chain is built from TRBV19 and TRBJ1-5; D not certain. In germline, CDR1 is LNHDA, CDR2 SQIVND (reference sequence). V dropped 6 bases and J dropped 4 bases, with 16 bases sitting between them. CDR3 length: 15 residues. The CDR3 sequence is CASSSPRGRNQPQHF. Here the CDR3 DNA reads TGTGCCAGTAGCTCCCCACGGGGAAGGAATCAGCCCCAGCATTTT.

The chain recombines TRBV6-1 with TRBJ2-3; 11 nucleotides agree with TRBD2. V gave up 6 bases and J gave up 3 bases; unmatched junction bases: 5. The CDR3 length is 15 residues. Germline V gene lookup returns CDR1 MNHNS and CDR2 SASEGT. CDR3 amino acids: CASRGTSGFTDTQYF. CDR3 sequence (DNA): TGTGCCAGCAGGGGGACTAGCGGCTTTACAGATACGCAGTATTTT.

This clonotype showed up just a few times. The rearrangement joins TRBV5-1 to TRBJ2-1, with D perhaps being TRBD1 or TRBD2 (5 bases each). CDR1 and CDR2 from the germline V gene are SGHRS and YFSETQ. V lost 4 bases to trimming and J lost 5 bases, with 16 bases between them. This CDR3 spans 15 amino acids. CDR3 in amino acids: CASSVGTIRDNEQFF. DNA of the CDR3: TGCGCCAGCAGCGTAGGGACCATAAGAGACAATGAGCAGTTCTTC. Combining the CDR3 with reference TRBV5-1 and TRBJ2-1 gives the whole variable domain KAGVTQTPRYLIKTRGQQVTLSCSPISGHRSVSWYQQTPGQGLQFLFEYFSETQRNKGNFPGRFSGRQFSNSRSEMNVSTLELGDSALYLCASSVGTIRDNEQFFGPGTRLTVL.

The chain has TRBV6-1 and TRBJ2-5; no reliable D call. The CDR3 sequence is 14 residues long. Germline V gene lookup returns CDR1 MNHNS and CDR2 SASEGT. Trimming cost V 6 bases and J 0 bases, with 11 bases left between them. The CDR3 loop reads CASSQLVNQETQYF. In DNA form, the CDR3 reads TGTGCCAGCAGCCAACTGGTGAACCAAGAGACCCAGTACTTC.

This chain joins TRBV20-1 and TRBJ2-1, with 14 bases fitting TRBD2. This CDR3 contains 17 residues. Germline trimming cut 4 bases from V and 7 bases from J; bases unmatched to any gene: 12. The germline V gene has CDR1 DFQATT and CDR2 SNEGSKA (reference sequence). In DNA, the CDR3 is TGCAGTGCTATTGGACTAGCGGGGGGTGCCCGAGTTAATGAGCAGTTCTTC. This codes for CSAIGLAGGARVNEQFF.

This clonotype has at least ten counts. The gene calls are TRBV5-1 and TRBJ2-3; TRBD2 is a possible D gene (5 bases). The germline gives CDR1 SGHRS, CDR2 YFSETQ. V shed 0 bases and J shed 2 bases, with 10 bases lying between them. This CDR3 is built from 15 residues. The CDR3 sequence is CASSLGGANTDTQYF. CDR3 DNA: TGCGCCAGCAGCTTGGGGGGAGCGAACACAGATACGCAGTATTTT.